These T cell receptor beta chains were read from a single sample in a study of blood T cell repertoires in COVID-19. TCRdb keeps only in-frame clones here, not all; method: immunoSEQ multiplex PCR. Here the sample spans 100,000 to 150,000 clones, more than 60% being singletons. The specimen was peripheral blood. The receptors were gathered from a man aged 70 or older with acute or convalescent COVID-19. The conserved cysteine and the conserved F or W are not part of the CDR3 here.

cdr3_aa: ASRPPSGQETQY
v_call: TRBV6-2/TRBV6-3
j_call: TRBJ2-5

cdr3_aa: ASSYLGENTEAF
v_call: TRBV6-5
j_call: TRBJ1-1

cdr3_aa: AISETRSSDTQY
v_call: TRBV10-3
j_call: TRBJ2-3

cdr3_aa: SAPFLEGYT
v_call: TRBV20-1
j_call: TRBJ1-2

cdr3_aa: ASSYGGAGNQPQH
v_call: TRBV6-2/TRBV6-3
j_call: TRBJ1-5

cdr3_aa: ASSLNSLAISGELF
v_call: TRBV7-3
j_call: TRBJ2-2

cdr3_aa: ASSARIQYSEQF
v_call: TRBV7-8
j_call: TRBJ2-1

cdr3_aa: ASSLGTAGTSGYT
v_call: TRBV27
j_call: TRBJ1-2

cdr3_aa: ASSPAGTRSNEQF
v_call: TRBV7-3
j_call: TRBJ2-1

cdr3_aa: ASSDPDRGGSGYT
v_call: TRBV6-1
j_call: TRBJ1-2

cdr3_aa: SVVLQSLEKLF
v_call: TRBV29-1
j_call: TRBJ1-4

cdr3_aa: ASSPTGQGSYEQY
v_call: TRBV6-5
j_call: TRBJ2-7

cdr3_aa: AISVRTGEGYT
v_call: TRBV10-3
j_call: TRBJ1-2